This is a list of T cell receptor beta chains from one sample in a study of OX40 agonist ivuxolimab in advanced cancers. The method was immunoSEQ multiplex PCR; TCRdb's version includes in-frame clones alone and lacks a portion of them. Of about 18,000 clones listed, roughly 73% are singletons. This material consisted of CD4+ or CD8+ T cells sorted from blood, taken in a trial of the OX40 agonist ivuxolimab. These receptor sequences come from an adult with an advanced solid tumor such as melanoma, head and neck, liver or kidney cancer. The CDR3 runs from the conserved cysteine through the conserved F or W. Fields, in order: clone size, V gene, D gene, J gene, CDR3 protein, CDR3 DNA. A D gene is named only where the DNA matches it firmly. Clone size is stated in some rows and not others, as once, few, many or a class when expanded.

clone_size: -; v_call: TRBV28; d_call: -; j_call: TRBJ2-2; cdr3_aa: CASSPQLGVATGELFF; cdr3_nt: TGTGCCAGCAGTCCCCAGCTTGGGGTGGCCACCGGGGAGCTGTTTTTT
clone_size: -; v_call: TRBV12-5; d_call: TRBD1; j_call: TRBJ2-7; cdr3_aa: CASSLTGGHEQYF; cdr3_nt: TGTGCTAGCTCCCTGACAGGGGGCCACGAGCAGTACTTC
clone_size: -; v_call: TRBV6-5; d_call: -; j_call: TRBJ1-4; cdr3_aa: CASSLDGGGEKLFF; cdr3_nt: TGTGCCAGCAGCTTAGACGGAGGGGGTGAAAAACTGTTTTTT
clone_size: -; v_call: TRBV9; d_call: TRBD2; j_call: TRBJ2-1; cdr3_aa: CASSVAGGLAGDEQFF; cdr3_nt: TGTGCCAGCAGCGTAGCTGGGGGACTAGCGGGAGATGAGCAGTTCTTC
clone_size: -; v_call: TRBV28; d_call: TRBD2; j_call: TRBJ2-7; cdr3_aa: CASSLGTSDLYSYEQYF; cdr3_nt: TGTGCCAGCAGTTTAGGGACTAGCGACCTATACTCCTACGAGCAGTACTTC
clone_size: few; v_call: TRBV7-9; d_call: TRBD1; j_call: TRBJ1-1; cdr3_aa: CASSQDRGYTEAFF; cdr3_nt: TGTGCCAGCAGCCAGGACAGGGGTTACACTGAAGCTTTCTTT
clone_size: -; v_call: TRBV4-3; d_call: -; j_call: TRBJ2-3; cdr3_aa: CASSQDTDTQYF; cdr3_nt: TGCGCCAGCAGCCAAGACACAGATACGCAGTATTTT
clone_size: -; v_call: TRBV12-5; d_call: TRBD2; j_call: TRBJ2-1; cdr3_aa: CASGSPGGNEQFF; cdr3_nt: TGTGCTAGTGGTTCCCCGGGGGGCAATGAGCAGTTCTTC
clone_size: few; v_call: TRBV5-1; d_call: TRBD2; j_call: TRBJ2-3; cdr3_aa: CASSAAVAGRTDTQYF; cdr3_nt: TGCGCCAGCAGCGCCGCCGTAGCGGGAAGGACAGATACGCAGTATTTT
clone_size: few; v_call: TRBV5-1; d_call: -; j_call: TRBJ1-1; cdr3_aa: CASSLAWGTEAFF; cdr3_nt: TGCGCCAGCAGCTTGGCTTGGGGCACTGAAGCTTTCTTT
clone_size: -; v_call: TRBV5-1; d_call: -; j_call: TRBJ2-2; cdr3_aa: CASSPGGELFF; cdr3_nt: TGCGCCAGCAGCCCCGGGGGGGAGCTGTTTTTT
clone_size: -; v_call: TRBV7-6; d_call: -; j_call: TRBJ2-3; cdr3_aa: CASSLGGTYTDTQYF; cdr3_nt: TGTGCCAGCAGCTTAGGGGGGACATACACAGATACGCAGTATTTT
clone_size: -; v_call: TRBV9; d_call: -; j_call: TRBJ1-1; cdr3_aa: CASSPESGLNTEAFF; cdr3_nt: TGTGCCAGCAGCCCAGAGTCAGGGTTAAACACTGAAGCTTTCTTT
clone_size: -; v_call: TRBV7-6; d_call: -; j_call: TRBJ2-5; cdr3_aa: CASSKDRSRETQYF; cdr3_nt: TGTGCCAGCAGCAAGGACCGGTCCCGAGAGACCCAGTACTTC
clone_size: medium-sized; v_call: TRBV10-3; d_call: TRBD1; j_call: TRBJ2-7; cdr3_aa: CAISEYTGVTYEQYF; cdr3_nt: TGTGCCATCAGTGAGTACACAGGGGTCACCTACGAGCAGTACTTC
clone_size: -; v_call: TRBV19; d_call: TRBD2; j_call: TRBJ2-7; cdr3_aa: CASSIGREVSYEQYF; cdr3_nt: TGTGCCAGTAGTATTGGGCGGGAGGTCTCCTACGAGCAGTACTTC
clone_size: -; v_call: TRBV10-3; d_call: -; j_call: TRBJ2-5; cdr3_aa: CAISESKESPRAQETQYF; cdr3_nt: TGTGCCATCAGTGAGTCGAAAGAGAGCCCGAGGGCCCAAGAGACCCAGTACTTC
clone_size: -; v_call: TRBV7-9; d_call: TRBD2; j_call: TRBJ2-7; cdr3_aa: CASRGLAEYEQYF; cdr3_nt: TGTGCCAGCAGGGGACTAGCGGAATACGAGCAGTACTTC
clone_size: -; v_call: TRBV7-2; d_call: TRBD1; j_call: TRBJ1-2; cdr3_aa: CASSLARDRGTSTGYTF; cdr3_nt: TGTGCCAGCAGCTTAGCTCGGGACAGGGGTACCTCCACCGGCTACACCTTC